The 14 T cell receptor beta chains listed next were all sequenced from one sample in a study of CD8+CD57+ T cells in acquired aplastic anemia. The template for TCR beta VDJ and CDR3 sequence profiling was genomic DNA. One entry per CDR3 protein, called by TCRdb with MiXCR from the reads. The sample has about 150,000 distinct CDR3 sequences; 40% to 65% are singletons. The authors sequenced patients whose flow cytometry had shown CD8+CD57+ cell expansion. The sequenced sample consisted of sorted CD4+, CD8+, or CD8+CD57+ T cells (not recorded which) from PBMCs. All receptors come from a human donor with aplastic anemia.

The J gene is TRBJ1-6, the V gene TRBV20-1; TRBD1 matches 7 bases. The CDR3 contains 14 residues. Germline V CDR1 and CDR2: DFQATT, SNEGSKA (reference sequence). Germline trimming cut 3 bases from V and 7 bases from J; bases unmatched to any gene: 6. The CDR3 DNA sequence: TGCAGTGCTAGCCAGGGACAGAACAATTCACCCCTCCACTTT. This codes for CSASQGQNNSPLHF.

This clonotype was observed at least ten times. J is TRBJ2-1 and V is TRBV6-5; no definite D call. The CDR3 covers 10 residues. V dropped 6 bases and J dropped 10 bases, with 7 bases sitting between them. The germline gives CDR1 MNHEY, CDR2 SVGAGI. CDR3 sequence (DNA): TGTGCCAGCAGCTACGGGGAGCAGTTCTTC. Translating gives CASSYGEQFF.

The chain employs TRBV5-1 and TRBJ1-2, with 9 bases lining up with TRBD1. CDR1 and CDR2 (germline): SGHRS, YFSETQ. V was clipped by 4 bases and J by 5 bases; unmatched bases: 9. This CDR3 region has 15 residues. The CDR3 DNA reads as TGCGCCAGCAGCGGAAACCGGGACAGGGTTTATGGCTACACCTTC. Translated, it gives CASSGNRDRVYGYTF. The whole variable domain, remainder taken from reference TRBV5-1 and TRBJ1-2, is KAGVTQTPRYLIKTRGQQVTLSCSPISGHRSVSWYQQTPGQGLQFLFEYFSETQRNKGNFPGRFSGRQFSNSRSEMNVSTLELGDSALYLCASSGNRDRVYGYTFGSGTRLTVV.

This chain links TRBV7-7 with TRBJ1-1; TRBD1 is a possible D gene (5 bases). Trimming took off 5 bases at V and 1 base at J, with 8 bases between the two ends. The length of the CDR3 is 13 residues. Germline loops: CDR1 SSHAT, CDR2 FNYEAQ (reference sequence). CDR3 sequence (DNA): TGTGCCAGCAGCCCCGGGACGAACACTGAAGCTTTCTTT. Translation gives CASSPGTNTEAFF.

In this sample, this clonotype turned up once. The chain combines TRBV7-9 with TRBJ2-7; TRBD2 agrees at 10 bases. The germline gives CDR1 SEHNR, CDR2 FQNEAQ (reference sequence). V lost 5 bases and J lost 4; bases outside the gene matches: 5. The CDR3 has 14 residues. The CDR3 loop reads CASSPSGSGYEQYF. The DNA of the CDR3 is TGTGCCAGCAGCCCTAGCGGGAGTGGGTACGAGCAGTACTTC.

This clonotype appeared many times. The chain is built from TRBV6-1 and TRBJ2-7; perhaps TRBD2 as D (6 bases). This CDR3 is built from 14 residues. Germline CDR1 is MNHNS and CDR2 is SASEGT. Deletions cut 4 bases from V and 3 bases from J, with 13 bases between. The CDR3 DNA is TGTGCCAGCAGTGTACCGGGACTGGACTACGAGCAGTACTTC. It codes for CASSVPGLDYEQYF.

This clonotype was observed a handful of times. The chain carries TRBV6-1 and TRBJ2-1, with 12 bases identical to TRBD1. The CDR3 extends over 17 amino acids. The V segment lost 5 bases and the J segment 3 bases; nucleotides outside the gene matches: 8. Per germline, CDR1 MNHNS and CDR2 SASEGT. DNA for the CDR3: TGTGCCAGCAGTCTTAACCGGGACAGGGGGCTCTACAATGAGCAGTTCTTC. Encoded protein: CASSLNRDRGLYNEQFF.

This clonotype showed up many times. V is TRBV16 and J is TRBJ1-2; D possibly corresponds to TRBD1 (6 bases). Trimming removed 0 bases from V and 2 bases from J, with 13 bases in between. CDR3 length: 16 residues. Germline V lookup: CDR1 KGHSY, CDR2 FQNENV. This CDR3 is CASSQSPTDRNYGYTF. CDR3 DNA sequence: TGTGCCAGCAGCCAATCGCCTACTGACAGGAACTATGGCTACACCTTC.

The table lists this clonotype with many counts. The V call is TRBV7-9, the J call TRBJ1-5; D is unclear. This CDR3 contains 15 residues. Trimming removed 1 base at V and 1 base at J, with 8 bases between. Germline V gives CDR1 SEHNR, CDR2 FQNEAQ (reference sequence). The CDR3: CASSLEWGSNQPQHF. CDR3 DNA: TGTGCCAGCAGCTTAGAATGGGGAAGCAATCAGCCCCAGCATTTT.

The chain carries TRBV20-1 and TRBJ2-3; 9 bases line up with TRBD2. The germline V gene encodes CDR1 DFQATT and CDR2 SNEGSKA (reference sequence). The CDR3 contains 14 residues. V dropped 8 bases and J dropped 6; count of bases not matched to a gene: 12. CDR3 coding DNA: TGCAGTTTGGGCGGTGGAGCGGGGGGTGATACGCAGTATTTT. This translates into CSLGGGAGGDTQYF.

There are a few counts of this clonotype. V and J are TRBV7-9 and TRBJ1-6; D unclear. V gave up 1 base and J gave up 10 bases, with 5 bases separating them. CDR1 and CDR2 (germline): SEHNR, FQNEAQ (reference sequence). The CDR3 loop spans 12 amino acids. The DNA of the CDR3 is TGTGCCAGCAGCTTAGACATCTCACCCCTCCACTTT. The encoded protein is CASSLDISPLHF.

In its sample, this clonotype was seen many times. This chain connects TRBV29-1 to TRBJ2-7; D possibly uses TRBD1 or TRBD2 (5 bases each). Trimming took off 0 bases at V and 0 bases at J, with 21 bases between the two ends. CDR1 and CDR2 from the germline V gene are SQVTM and ANQGSEA. CDR3 length equals 18 residues. The DNA for the CDR3 is TGCAGCGTTGAAGATCTTGACGGCCGGGACGGGACCTCCTACGAGCAGTACTTC. This gives the protein CSVEDLDGRDGTSYEQYF.

This clonotype was counted a few times. The rearrangement uses TRBV6-1 and TRBJ1-2; D call uncertain. CDR3 length: 17 amino acids. Deletions cut 7 bases from V and 4 bases from J, with 25 bases between. The V gene's germline CDR1 is MNHNS and CDR2 SASEGT. CDR3 residues: CASTPKTPGHIPYGYTF. The CDR3 DNA is TGTGCCAGCACCCCTAAAACCCCGGGCCACATCCCCTATGGCTACACCTTC.

This clonotype was seen more than once but under ten times. The chain joins TRBV6-4 to TRBJ2-1; TRBD2 agrees at 14 bases. Germline CDR1 is MRHNA and CDR2 is SNTAGT. CDR3 size: 13 residues. The V segment lost 5 bases and the J segment 10 bases; nucleotides outside the gene matches: 1. CDR3 amino acids: CASSRTSGGEQFF. CDR3 in DNA: TGTGCCAGCAGTCGGACTAGCGGGGGGGAGCAGTTCTTC.